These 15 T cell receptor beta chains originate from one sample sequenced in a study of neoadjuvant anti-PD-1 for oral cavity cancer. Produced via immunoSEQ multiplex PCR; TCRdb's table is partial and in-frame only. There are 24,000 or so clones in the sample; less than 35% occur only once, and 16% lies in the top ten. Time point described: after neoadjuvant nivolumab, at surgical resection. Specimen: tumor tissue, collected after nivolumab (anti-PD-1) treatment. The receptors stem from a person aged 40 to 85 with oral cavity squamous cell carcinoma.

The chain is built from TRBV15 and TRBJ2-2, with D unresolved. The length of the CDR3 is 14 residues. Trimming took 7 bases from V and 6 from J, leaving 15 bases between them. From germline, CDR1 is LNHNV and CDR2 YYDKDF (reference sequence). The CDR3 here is CATTVVVGSGELFF. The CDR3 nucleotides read TGTGCCACCACCGTGGTAGTAGGGTCCGGGGAGCTGTTTTTT.

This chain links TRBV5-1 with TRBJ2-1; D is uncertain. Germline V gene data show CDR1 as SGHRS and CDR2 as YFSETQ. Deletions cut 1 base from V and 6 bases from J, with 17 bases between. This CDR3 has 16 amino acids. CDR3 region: CASSLMTSTSANEQFF. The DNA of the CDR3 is TGCGCCAGCAGCTTGATGACCAGCACGAGTGCCAATGAGCAGTTCTTC.

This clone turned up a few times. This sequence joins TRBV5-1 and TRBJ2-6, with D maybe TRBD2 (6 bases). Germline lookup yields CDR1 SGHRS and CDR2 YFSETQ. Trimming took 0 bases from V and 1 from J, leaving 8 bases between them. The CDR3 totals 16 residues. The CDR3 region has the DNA TGCGCCAGCAGCTTGGAGGGGAGGTCTGGGGCCAACGTCCTGACTTTC. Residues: CASSLEGRSGANVLTF.

This CDR3 reads CASSRTTTGYGYTF. In DNA form, the CDR3 reads TGCGCCAGCAGCCGGACGACGACGGGCTATGGCTACACCTTC. The chain joins TRBV4-1 to TRBJ1-2; D ambiguous. V lost 4 bases and J 4 bases, leaving 13 bases between the germline ends. In germline, CDR1 is MGHRA, CDR2 YSYEKL. The CDR3 has 14 residues.

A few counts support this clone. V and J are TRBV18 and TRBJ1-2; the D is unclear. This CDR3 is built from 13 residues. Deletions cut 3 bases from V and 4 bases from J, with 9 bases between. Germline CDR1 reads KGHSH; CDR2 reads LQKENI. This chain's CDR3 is CASSPGHLYGYTF. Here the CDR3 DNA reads TGTGCCAGCTCACCTGGGCACCTCTATGGCTACACCTTC.

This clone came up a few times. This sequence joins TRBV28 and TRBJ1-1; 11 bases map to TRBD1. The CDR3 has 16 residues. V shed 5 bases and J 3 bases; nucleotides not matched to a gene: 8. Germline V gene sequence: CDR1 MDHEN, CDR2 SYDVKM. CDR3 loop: CASSQDRGRLDTEAFF. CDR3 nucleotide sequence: TGTGCCAGCAGTCAGGACAGGGGGCGCCTGGACACTGAAGCTTTCTTT.

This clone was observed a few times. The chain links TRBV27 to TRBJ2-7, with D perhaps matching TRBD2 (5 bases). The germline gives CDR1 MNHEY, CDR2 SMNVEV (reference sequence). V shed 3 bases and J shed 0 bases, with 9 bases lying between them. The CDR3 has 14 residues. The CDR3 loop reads CASSLGASSYEQYF. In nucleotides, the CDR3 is TGTGCCAGCAGTTTGGGAGCAAGCTCCTACGAGCAGTACTTC.

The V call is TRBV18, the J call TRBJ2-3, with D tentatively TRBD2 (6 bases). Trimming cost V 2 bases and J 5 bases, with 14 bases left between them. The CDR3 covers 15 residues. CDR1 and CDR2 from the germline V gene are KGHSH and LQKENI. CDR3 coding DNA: TGTGCCAGCTCACCAAGGGCGGGACCGGAAGATACGCAGTATTTT. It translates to CASSPRAGPEDTQYF.

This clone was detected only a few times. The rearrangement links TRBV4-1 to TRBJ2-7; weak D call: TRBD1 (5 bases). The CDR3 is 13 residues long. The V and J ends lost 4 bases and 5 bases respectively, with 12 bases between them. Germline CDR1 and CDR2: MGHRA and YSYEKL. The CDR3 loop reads CASSPQGAHEQYF. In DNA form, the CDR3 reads TGCGCCAGCAGCCCACAAGGGGCTCACGAGCAGTACTTC.

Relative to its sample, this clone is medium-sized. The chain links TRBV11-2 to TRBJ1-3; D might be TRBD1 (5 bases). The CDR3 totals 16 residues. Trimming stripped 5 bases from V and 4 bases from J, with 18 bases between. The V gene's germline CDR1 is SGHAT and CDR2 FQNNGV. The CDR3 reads CASSPLGGDDGNTIYF. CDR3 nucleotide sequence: TGTGCCAGCAGCCCATTGGGGGGGGACGACGGAAACACCATATATTTT.

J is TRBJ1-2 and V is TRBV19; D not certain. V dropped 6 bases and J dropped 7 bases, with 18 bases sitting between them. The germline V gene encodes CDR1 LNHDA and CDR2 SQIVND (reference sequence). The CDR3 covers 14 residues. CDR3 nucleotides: TGTGCCAGTAGGCCGGACGCGGATTCTTCTGGCTACACCTTC. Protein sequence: CASRPDADSSGYTF.

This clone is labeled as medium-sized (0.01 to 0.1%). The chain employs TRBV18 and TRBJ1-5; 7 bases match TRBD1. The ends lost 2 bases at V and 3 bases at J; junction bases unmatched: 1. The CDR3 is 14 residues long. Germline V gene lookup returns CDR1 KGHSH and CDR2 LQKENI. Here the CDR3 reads CASSPGTVNQPQHF. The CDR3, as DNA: TGTGCCAGCTCACCAGGGACAGTCAATCAGCCCCAGCATTTT.

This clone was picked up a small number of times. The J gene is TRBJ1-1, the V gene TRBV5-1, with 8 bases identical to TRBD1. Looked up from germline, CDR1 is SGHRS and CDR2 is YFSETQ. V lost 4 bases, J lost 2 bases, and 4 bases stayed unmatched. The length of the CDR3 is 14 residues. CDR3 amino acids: CASSTQGGNTEAFF. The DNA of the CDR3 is TGCGCCAGCAGCACACAGGGGGGTAACACTGAAGCTTTCTTT.

The CDR3 coding sequence is TGTGCCAGCAGCAGGACAGGGGGTAACTATGGCTACACCTTC. It specifies CASSRTGGNYGYTF. The chain links TRBV7-2 to TRBJ1-2; 10 bases are shared with TRBD1. The V gene's germline CDR1 is SGHTA and CDR2 FQGNSA. The V gene end was trimmed by 5 bases and the J gene end by 1 base; junction bases not matched to a gene: 1. CDR3 length equals 14 residues.

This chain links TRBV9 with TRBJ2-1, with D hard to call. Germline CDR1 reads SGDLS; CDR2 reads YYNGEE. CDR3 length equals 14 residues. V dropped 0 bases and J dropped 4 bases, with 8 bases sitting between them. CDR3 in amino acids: CASSVGSGYNEQFF. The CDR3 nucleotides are TGTGCCAGCAGCGTAGGTTCCGGGTACAATGAGCAGTTCTTC.